The 27 T cell receptor beta chains below come from one sample, sequenced in a study of cytomegalovirus exposure and HLA in healthy donors. PCR involved 60 Vbeta and 13 Jbeta primers. Produced via immunoSEQ multiplex PCR; TCRdb's table is partial and in-frame only. Of approximately 160,000 clones listed, 60% to 80% are singletons. Source material: PBMCs. The source of these receptors is a woman aged 40 to 55 in good health and CMV-seropositive.

The chain couples TRBV4-3 to TRBJ1-2; weak D call: TRBD1 (6 bases). This CDR3 region has 15 residues. Trimming stripped 1 base from V and 1 base from J, with 10 bases between. The V gene's germline CDR1 is LGHNA and CDR2 YSLEER. The chain's CDR3 is CASSQAGTNNYGYTF. The CDR3, as DNA: TGCGCCAGCAGCCAAGCCGGGACAAATAACTATGGCTACACCTTC.

The rearrangement links TRBV15 to TRBJ2-2; D is ambiguous. Germline V gives CDR1 LNHNV, CDR2 YYDKDF (reference sequence). The V gene lost 0 bases and the J gene lost 6 bases, with 8 bases spanning the gap. This CDR3 region has 14 residues. This chain's CDR3 is CATSRDGPPGELFF. Here the CDR3 DNA reads TGTGCCACCAGCAGAGACGGTCCCCCCGGGGAGCTGTTTTTT.

This clone was detected once. The chain combines TRBV4-3 with TRBJ1-2; the match to TRBD1 covers 7 bases. After removal of 0 bases from V and 1 base from J, the junction contained 17 bases not matched to a gene. This CDR3 has 20 residues. CDR1 LGHNA and CDR2 YSLEER come from the germline V gene. DNA for the CDR3: TGCGCCAGCAGCCAAGATCTTTATATCGGCCCCACAGGGGTTAACTATGGCTACACCTTC. As protein: CASSQDLYIGPTGVNYGYTF.

The CDR3 reads CAISAGDFSNEQFF. In nucleotides, the CDR3 is TGTGCCATCAGTGCCGGGGACTTCTCGAATGAGCAGTTCTTC. The V call is TRBV10-3, the J call TRBJ2-1, with D tentatively TRBD2 (6 bases). Per germline, CDR1 ENHRY and CDR2 SYGVKD. V was pared by 4 bases and J by 7 bases, with 14 bases between. This CDR3 has 14 amino acids.

The gene calls are TRBV6-6 and TRBJ1-6; D call uncertain. The CDR3 loop spans 12 amino acids. Germline loops: CDR1 MNHNY, CDR2 SVGAGI (reference sequence). V was shortened by 4 bases and J by 5 bases, with 3 bases between the two germline ends. CDR3 DNA sequence: TGTGCCAGCAGTTCCAATAATTCACCCCTCCACTTT. This sequence encodes CASSSNNSPLHF.

V gene TRBV30 combines with J gene TRBJ2-3; 10 nucleotides agree with TRBD2. The germline V gene has CDR1 GTSNPN and CDR2 SVGIG (reference sequence). This CDR3 comprises 17 residues. V was pared by 0 bases and J by 6 bases, with 12 bases of the junction left unmatched. The CDR3 sequence: CAWSVIRTSGTADTQYF. CDR3 in DNA: TGTGCCTGGAGTGTTATTAGGACTAGCGGTACGGCGGATACGCAGTATTTT.

This clone was seen a few times. Other nucleotide sequences from this sample produce the same CDR3. The chain couples TRBV4-3 to TRBJ2-3; 8 bases align to TRBD2. With 0 bases clipped from V and 0 bases from J, the junction kept 2 bases outside the gene matches. CDR3 length: 16 residues. The germline gives CDR1 LGHNA, CDR2 YSLEER. DNA of the CDR3: TGCGCCAGCAGCCAAGAGGCTAGCGGGAGCACAGATACGCAGTATTTT. This gives the protein CASSQEASGSTDTQYF.

This chain joins TRBV6-6 and TRBJ2-3, with 9 bases lining up with TRBD1. From germline, CDR1 is MNHNY and CDR2 SVGAGI (reference sequence). This CDR3 comprises 16 residues. Germline trimming cut 7 bases from V and 2 bases from J; bases unmatched to any gene: 10. The CDR3: CASNNGQGIITDTQYF. CDR3 nucleotide sequence: TGTGCCAGCAACAACGGACAGGGGATTATCACAGATACGCAGTATTTT.

V is TRBV7-9 and J is TRBJ2-3; TRBD2 matches at 11 bases. The V gene end was trimmed by 5 bases and the J gene end by 3 bases; junction bases not matched to a gene: 7. The CDR3 covers 16 residues. Per the germline V gene, CDR1 is SEHNR and CDR2 is FQNEAQ (reference sequence). The DNA for the CDR3 is TGTGCCAGCAGCCCGTTAGCGGGAGGGCCGACAGATACGCAGTATTTT. Its protein is CASSPLAGGPTDTQYF.

This rearrangement joins TRBV7-9 to TRBJ1-5, with 7 bases lining up with TRBD1. The ends lost 8 bases at V and 4 bases at J; junction bases unmatched: 5. Germline assignment: CDR1 SEHNR and CDR2 FQNEAQ (reference sequence). This CDR3 comprises 13 residues. The CDR3 DNA reads TGTGCCAGCGCCGGGACAGAGAATCAGCCCCAGCATTTT. It is translated as CASAGTENQPQHF. Together with reference TRBV7-9 and TRBJ1-5, the CDR3 gives the full variable domain: DTGVSQNPRHKITKRGQNVTFRCDPISEHNRLYWYRQTLGQGPEFLTYFQNEAQLEKSRLLSDRFSAERPKGSFSTLEIQRTEQGDSAMYLCASAGTENQPQHFGDGTRLSIL.

This clone was picked up a small number of times. The chain recombines TRBV11-2 with TRBJ1-1; a possible D gene is TRBD1 (5 bases). The CDR3 length is 13 residues. The V gene's germline CDR1 is SGHAT and CDR2 FQNNGV. Trimming removed 6 bases from V and 13 bases from J, with 21 bases in between. DNA for the CDR3: TGTGCCAGCAGACCACCCCGGACATTTAAGTATTTCTTT. Translating gives CASRPPRTFKYFF.

The rearrangement links TRBV30 to TRBJ1-5, with a possible D match to TRBD1 (5 bases). Germline CDR1 reads GTSNPN; CDR2 reads SVGIG (reference sequence). V gave up 1 base and J gave up 4 bases, with 11 bases separating them. The CDR3 has 14 amino acids. For the CDR3, the DNA is TGTGCCTGGAGTGAGGGTCGGGGGAATCAGCCCCAGCATTTT. This codes for CAWSEGRGNQPQHF.

Regarding this clone: Relative to the germline gene, one junction end is altered; a read error may explain this. The genes are TRBV7-9 and TRBJ2-2; D gene ambiguous. Germline assignment: CDR1 SEHNR and CDR2 FQNEAQ (reference sequence). The CDR3 spans 15 residues. The CDR3 region has the DNA TGTGCCAGCACCTTAACGTCGGGGAACACCGGGGAGCTGTTTTTT. It translates to CASTLTSGNTGELFF.

The CDR3 region has the DNA TGCGCCAGCAGCTTATCCCCTAGCGGGAATGAGCAGTTCTTC. This encodes CASSLSPSGNEQFF. V and J are TRBV5-1 and TRBJ2-1; TRBD2 matches 8 bases. The CDR3 is made up of 14 amino acids. Germline V CDR1 and CDR2: SGHRS, YFSETQ. The junction had 5 bases not matched to a gene; V was cut back by 2 bases and J by 7 bases.

V usage is TRBV5-1 and J usage is TRBJ2-5; the match to TRBD2 covers 9 bases. Germline V gives CDR1 SGHRS, CDR2 YFSETQ. The V segment lost 3 bases and the J segment 4 bases; nucleotides outside the gene matches: 7. The CDR3 is 15 residues long. CDR3: CASSSPLAGRETQYF. DNA of the CDR3: TGCGCCAGCAGCTCCCCGCTAGCGGGGCGAGAGACCCAGTACTTC.

V is TRBV18 and J is TRBJ1-2, with a weak D call TRBD1 (6 bases). CDR3 length: 14 residues. Germline values: CDR1 KGHSH, CDR2 LQKENI. Deletions cut 3 bases from V and 7 bases from J, with 15 bases between. CDR3 protein: CASSPQTGETGYTF. In DNA, the CDR3 is TGTGCCAGCTCACCCCAGACAGGAGAGACTGGCTACACCTTC.

The chain links TRBV6-5 to TRBJ2-1; no firm D call. The ends were cut back, 6 bases at V and 9 bases at J, with 15 bases in the middle. The germline V gene encodes CDR1 MNHEY and CDR2 SVGAGI. The CDR3 covers 13 residues. The DNA for the CDR3 is TGTGCCAGCAGGGAGACCATGCCGGCTGAGCAGTTCTTC. Its translation is CASRETMPAEQFF.

This clone was observed a handful of times. The genes are TRBV7-9 and TRBJ1-6, with a possible D match to TRBD1 (6 bases). V was cut by 5 bases and J by 9 bases, with 14 bases left in between. From germline, CDR1 is SEHNR and CDR2 FQNEAQ (reference sequence). The CDR3 has 14 amino acids. Here the CDR3 DNA reads TGTGCCAGCAGCACTACAGGGTTCGGTTCACCCCTCCACTTT. This translates into CASSTTGFGSPLHF.

V gene TRBV19 combines with J gene TRBJ2-2, with a tentative D call TRBD1 (6 bases). Germline CDR1 is LNHDA and CDR2 is SQIVND (reference sequence). The V and J ends lost 2 bases and 3 bases respectively, with 10 bases between them. The CDR3 totals 15 residues. The CDR3 is CASSITGLDTGELFF. The CDR3 region has the DNA TGTGCCAGTAGTATAACAGGGTTGGACACCGGGGAGCTGTTTTTT.

The genes are TRBV5-5 and TRBJ1-1; TRBD1 matches at 9 bases. CDR3 length equals 14 residues. The germline V gene encodes CDR1 SGHKS and CDR2 YYEKEE (reference sequence). Losses at the gene ends were 0 bases for V and 5 bases for J; bases not matched to a gene: 2. The CDR3 loop reads CASSLGQGGTEAFF. CDR3 in DNA: TGTGCCAGCAGCTTGGGACAGGGGGGGACTGAAGCTTTCTTT.

The V gene is TRBV6-5, the J gene TRBJ1-1; 7 bases match TRBD1. Germline assignment: CDR1 MNHEY and CDR2 SVGAGI. This CDR3 contains 13 residues. V gave up 6 bases and J gave up 2 bases; unmatched junction bases: 3. The CDR3 region has the DNA TGTGCCAGCAGCCGACAGGGCAACACTGAAGCTTTCTTT. Residues: CASSRQGNTEAFF.

The chain combines TRBV28 with TRBJ1-6; D might be TRBD1 (6 bases). V was clipped by 7 bases and J by 10 bases, with 14 bases between them. Germline V CDR1 and CDR2: MDHEN, SYDVKM. The CDR3 is 13 residues long. The DNA for the CDR3 is TGTGCCAGCATTCGGGACATGAACTCACCCCTCCACTTT. Protein: CASIRDMNSPLHF.

This chain links TRBV18 with TRBJ2-3; D ambiguous. In germline, CDR1 is KGHSH, CDR2 LQKENI. This CDR3 has 12 amino acids. V lost 2 bases and J lost 3, with 3 bases in between. The chain's CDR3 is CASSPATDTQYF. CDR3 nucleotide sequence: TGTGCCAGCTCACCAGCGACAGATACGCAGTATTTT.

J is TRBJ2-2 and V is TRBV7-2; no definite D call. V lost 5 bases to trimming and J lost 0 bases, with 7 bases between them. The CDR3 is made up of 14 amino acids. Germline-derived CDR1 and CDR2 are SGHTA and FQGNSA. Written as DNA, the CDR3 is TGTGCCAGCAGCCTTGACACGAACACCGGGGAGCTGTTTTTT. As protein: CASSLDTNTGELFF.

The rearrangement links TRBV6-1 to TRBJ2-7; D is perhaps TRBD2 (5 bases). Trimming removed 4 bases from V and 2 bases from J, with 12 bases in between. The CDR3 runs to 14 residues. CDR1 is MNHNS, CDR2 SASEGT, per germline. CDR3 sequence reads: CASSVRTGTYEQYF. DNA of the CDR3: TGTGCCAGCAGTGTCAGGACTGGAACCTACGAGCAGTACTTC.

DNA for the CDR3: TGCGCCAGCAGCTTGGCCTCGTCAGCGAACACCGGGGAGCTGTTTTTT. Encoded protein: CASSLASSANTGELFF. The chain has TRBV5-1 and TRBJ2-2; no clear D gene. The V end was cut by 0 bases, the J end by 0 bases, with 9 bases between. Germline V lookup: CDR1 SGHRS, CDR2 YFSETQ. The CDR3 extends over 16 amino acids.

The chain employs TRBV19 and TRBJ1-4, with 10 bases that match TRBD1. CDR1 is LNHDA and CDR2 is SQIVND in the germline V gene (reference sequence). The CDR3 totals 14 residues. V lost 6 bases to trimming and J lost 8 bases; unmatched junction nucleotides: 6. The CDR3 bases are TGTGCCAGTAGCCGACAGGGGGCTAGAGAAAAACTGTTTTTT. Protein: CASSRQGAREKLFF.